This TCR beta chain was identified during a study of post-analysis software for immune sequencing data. Across the whole study: Multiple sclerosis in the patients followed relapsing-remitting, secondary progressive and progressive-relapsing courses. The study, taken as a whole, reports: There was significantly lower normalized Chao1 diversity in multiple sclerosis patients than in controls. The F measure placed samples prepared in the same batch into strongly shared clusters. Elevated frequency relative to controls characterized several TRBV segments in patients, TRBV5-6, TRBV5-1 and TRBV20-1 among them.

Each TCR beta cDNA library carried unique molecular identifiers. It was from approximately 0.91 to 9.4 million T cells that approximately 500,000 cDNA molecules came. TCRdb ran MiXCR on the PCR reads and lists one entry per CDR3 protein. The profile shows about 500,000 distinct CDR3 sequences, over 35% of them singletons. As concerns this clonotype: What it binds is not known.

With 5 bases clipped from V and 9 bases from J, the junction kept 16 bases outside the gene matches. The CDR3 covers 16 residues. Germline CDR1 SGHRS, CDR2 YFSETQ. V gene TRBV5-1 combines with J gene TRBJ2-3; TRBD2 matches 9 bases. This TCR was recovered from a girl under 18 with multiple sclerosis. The sample consisted of blood. The CDR3 region has the DNA TGCGCCAGCAGGTGGATTAGCGGGAGCGCAGGGGACACGCAGTATTTT. This encodes CASRWISGSAGDTQYF.